This TCR beta chain is from a study of graft-versus-host responses after intestinal transplantation. With regard to this clone: Its antigen is still unknown.

Libraries were prepared by immunoSEQ multiplex PCR; TCRdb keeps only in-frame clonotypes and omits some of them. The sample lists around 100,000 clones; 80% to 95% were seen once. Germline V gene lookup returns CDR1 LNHNV and CDR2 YYDKDF (reference sequence). This CDR3 comprises 16 residues. Trimming took off 0 bases at V and 2 bases at J, with 13 bases between the two ends. The rearrangement uses TRBV15 and TRBJ2-5, with D tentatively TRBD1 (6 bases). Here the sequenced sample was unstimulated CD8+ T cells sorted from spleen or lymph node cells, taken before intestinal transplant. The TCR comes from a human donor who received an intestinal transplant. The CDR3 DNA sequence: TGTGCCACCAGCAGAGAACCCACAGGGCCTCAAGAGACCCAGTACTTC. Translating it yields CATSREPTGPQETQYF.